The 23 T cell receptor beta chains given below trace back to one sample, sequenced in a study of blood T cell repertoires in COVID-19. Assay: immunoSEQ multiplex PCR; the TCRdb copy retains only in-frame clones and omits some. Of some 220,000 clones listed, roughly 82% are singletons. The sequenced sample was peripheral blood. These receptors were obtained from a middle-aged man with active or convalescent COVID-19.

The J gene is TRBJ2-1, the V gene TRBV7-2; D is possibly TRBD1 (6 bases). Deletions cut 4 bases from V and 2 bases from J, with 9 bases between. The CDR3 has 14 amino acids. The germline V gene encodes CDR1 SGHTA and CDR2 FQGNSA. The CDR3 reads CASSSPGAYNEQFF. In DNA, the CDR3 is TGTGCCAGCAGCTCACCAGGGGCCTACAATGAGCAGTTCTTC.

The rearrangement joins TRBV7-9 to TRBJ1-1, with D possibly matching TRBD1 (6 bases). Germline CDR1 is SEHNR and CDR2 is FQNEAQ (reference sequence). CDR3 size: 14 residues. V lost 5 bases, J lost 2 bases, and 12 bases lay in between. The CDR3 sequence: CASSQGHSNTEAFF. CDR3 bases: TGTGCCAGCAGCCAGGGACACTCAAACACTGAAGCTTTCTTT.

V is TRBV7-9 and J is TRBJ2-1; no firm D call. Germline CDR1 reads SEHNR; CDR2 reads FQNEAQ (reference sequence). The CDR3 has 14 residues. V dropped 2 bases and J dropped 2 bases, with 7 bases sitting between them. The CDR3 loop is CASSLTVTYNEQFF. The CDR3 coding sequence is TGTGCCAGCAGCTTAACGGTGACCTACAATGAGCAGTTCTTC.

The sample holds a few counts of this clone. This rearrangement joins TRBV6-2 or TRBV6-3 to TRBJ1-1; 7 positions match TRBD1. The CDR3 consists of 14 residues. CDR1 and CDR2 (germline): MNHEY, SVGEGT. V was clipped by 5 bases and J by 7 bases; unmatched bases: 10. The CDR3 is CASSDLDRSHEAFF. The CDR3 coding sequence is TGTGCCAGCAGTGATTTGGACAGGTCTCATGAAGCTTTCTTT.

The rearrangement uses TRBV4-3 and TRBJ2-1; 11 bases map to TRBD2. This CDR3 region has 16 residues. Trimming removed 3 bases from V and 6 bases from J; junction bases left unmatched: 7. Per the germline V gene, CDR1 is LGHNA and CDR2 is YSLEER. Written as DNA, the CDR3 is TGCGCCAGCAGCCAGATAGCGGGAGGGCCCTCCAATGAGCAGTTCTTC. It is translated as CASSQIAGGPSNEQFF.

J is TRBJ2-5 and V is TRBV5-1; 7 bases are a match to TRBD1. The J segment lost 5 bases and the V segment lost 0 bases, leaving 4 bases of the junction unmatched. From germline, CDR1 is SGHRS and CDR2 YFSETQ. The CDR3 loop spans 14 amino acids. CDR3 bases: TGCGCCAGCAGCTTGGAAGGGGGCGATGAGACCCAGTACTTC. Translated: CASSLEGGDETQYF.

The table lists this clone with a count of one. This rearrangement joins TRBV7-2 to TRBJ2-3; TRBD2 matches at 9 bases. CDR3 length: 18 residues. The V gene's germline CDR1 is SGHTA and CDR2 FQGNSA. V was pared by 4 bases and J by 4 bases, with 15 bases of the junction left unmatched. In DNA, the CDR3 is TGTGCCAGCAGCTCCCGTAGCGGGGGCCCTACACAGCCAGATACGCAGTATTTT. Its translation is CASSSRSGGPTQPDTQYF.

The chain recombines TRBV6-1 with TRBJ2-7; 12 bases line up with TRBD2. The V and J ends lost 5 bases and 2 bases, in that order; junction bases with no gene match: 1. Per germline, CDR1 MNHNS and CDR2 SASEGT. This CDR3 comprises 14 residues. This CDR3 reads CASSRLAGAYEQYF. The CDR3 DNA reads as TGTGCCAGCAGTAGACTAGCGGGAGCCTACGAGCAGTACTTC.

The chain has TRBV4-3 and TRBJ1-5, with no clear D. The CDR3 runs to 13 residues. V was cut by 1 base and J by 8 bases, with 9 bases left in between. Germline-derived CDR1 and CDR2 are LGHNA and YSLEER. In DNA, the CDR3 is TGCGCCAGCAGCCAAGCCCATCGGGAGCCCCAGCATTTT. This sequence encodes CASSQAHREPQHF.

V gene TRBV15 combines with J gene TRBJ2-1, with TRBD1 identical over 10 bases. The ends lost 5 bases at V and 9 bases at J; junction bases unmatched: 4. CDR1 is LNHNV, CDR2 YYDKDF, per germline (reference sequence). CDR3 length: 13 residues. CDR3 DNA sequence: TGTGCCACCAGCCCCCGGACAGGGGGTGAGCAGTTCTTC. Its protein is CATSPRTGGEQFF.

The rearrangement uses TRBV6-5 and TRBJ2-7; 13 bases match TRBD2. The CDR3 loop spans 15 amino acids. J was trimmed by 4 bases and V by 4 bases; bases with no gene match: 4. The germline CDR1 and CDR2 sequences are MNHEY and SVGAGI. Written as DNA, the CDR3 is TGTGCCAGCAGTTTCGGACTAGCGGGAGTGTACGAGCAGTACTTC. It is translated as CASSFGLAGVYEQYF.

V gene TRBV4-1 combines with J gene TRBJ2-3, with 8 bases matching TRBD2. CDR1 MGHRA and CDR2 YSYEKL come from the germline V gene. The ends lost 1 base at V and 0 bases at J; junction bases unmatched: 12. The CDR3 sequence is 19 residues long. CDR3 loop: CASSQAEIGVAGSTDTQYF. CDR3 nucleotide sequence: TGCGCCAGCAGCCAAGCCGAGATCGGAGTAGCGGGGAGCACAGATACGCAGTATTTT.

This chain connects TRBV5-1 to TRBJ2-2, with 10 bases fitting TRBD1. This CDR3 contains 15 residues. V dropped 6 bases and J dropped 4; count of bases not matched to a gene: 6. The germline CDR1 and CDR2 sequences are SGHRS and YFSETQ. CDR3 sequence (DNA): TGCGCCAGCATCCCCGGGACAGGGGTCACCGGGGAGCTGTTTTTT. It codes for CASIPGTGVTGELFF. The full variable domain, its missing parts supplied by reference TRBV5-1 and TRBJ2-2, is KAGVTQTPRYLIKTRGQQVTLSCSPISGHRSVSWYQQTPGQGLQFLFEYFSETQRNKGNFPGRFSGRQFSNSRSEMNVSTLELGDSALYLCASIPGTGVTGELFFGEGSRLTVL.

The chain couples TRBV21-1 to TRBJ1-6. TRBV21-1 is a documented pseudogene. This CDR3 is 17 amino acids long. The CDR3 is CASTKRTPCRKKSPLHF. The DNA of the CDR3 is TGTGCCAGCACCAAGAGGACTCCCTGTCGGAAAAAATCACCCCTCCACTTT.

The chain is built from TRBV28 and TRBJ1-4; TRBD1 matches 8 bases. J gave up 5 bases and V 3 bases, and 5 bases lay outside the gene matches. The CDR3 has 15 residues. The V gene's germline CDR1 is MDHEN and CDR2 SYDVKM. In DNA, the CDR3 is TGTGCCAGCAGTTTGTACGACAGGGGAAATGAAAAACTGTTTTTT. Protein: CASSLYDRGNEKLFF.

For the CDR3, the DNA is TGCAGCGTTGAAGACGGACAGGGGTACAATGAGCAGTTCTTC. Amino acids: CSVEDGQGYNEQFF. V gene TRBV29-1 combines with J gene TRBJ2-1, with 9 bases aligning to TRBD1. This CDR3 spans 14 amino acids. With 0 bases clipped from V and 4 bases from J, the junction kept 1 base outside the gene matches. Germline CDR1 and CDR2: SQVTM and ANQGSEA.

The gene calls are TRBV10-3 and TRBJ2-5; possibly TRBD2 for D (6 bases). Germline V gene lookup returns CDR1 ENHRY and CDR2 SYGVKD. V lost 5 bases and J lost 5, with 9 bases in between. This CDR3 is built from 12 residues. CDR3 bases: TGTGCCATCAGTAGGGGAGGCGAGACCCAGTACTTC. It translates to CAISRGGETQYF.

The chain combines TRBV29-1 with TRBJ1-4; weak D call: TRBD1 (5 bases). V was pared by 4 bases and J by 3 bases, with 15 bases between. The CDR3 is 15 residues long. The germline V gene encodes CDR1 SQVTM and CDR2 ANQGSEA. The DNA of the CDR3 is TGCAGCGTTGTTTGGAGGGGTCGATCTAATGAAAAACTGTTTTTT. This translates into CSVVWRGRSNEKLFF. The entire variable domain, with the rest obtained from reference TRBV29-1 and TRBJ1-4, is as follows: SAVISQKPSRDICQRGTSLTIQCQVDSQVTMMFWYRQQPGQSLTLIATANQGSEATYESGFVIDKFPISRPNLTFSTLTVSNMSPEDSSIYLCSVVWRGRSNEKLFFGSGTQLSVL.

V usage is TRBV28 and J usage is TRBJ1-2; 12 bases agree with TRBD1. Per the germline V gene, CDR1 is MDHEN and CDR2 is SYDVKM. This CDR3 spans 15 amino acids. V was clipped by 6 bases and J by 8 bases; unmatched bases: 10. CDR3 in amino acids: CASSPKGQGAQGYTF. The CDR3 DNA reads TGTGCCAGCAGCCCTAAGGGACAGGGGGCGCAAGGCTACACCTTC.

The gene calls are TRBV18 and TRBJ2-7; the match to TRBD2 covers 7 bases. With 1 base clipped from V and 3 bases from J, the junction kept 9 bases outside the gene matches. Germline CDR1 and CDR2: KGHSH and LQKENI. This CDR3 spans 16 amino acids. CDR3 amino acids: CASSPRPPGGSYEQYF. In DNA form, the CDR3 reads TGTGCCAGCTCACCACGACCCCCCGGCGGGAGCTACGAGCAGTACTTC.

This sequence joins TRBV2 and TRBJ2-2; 7 nucleotides match TRBD1. The CDR3 length is 16 residues. J lost 2 bases, V lost 6 bases, and 9 bases had no gene match. Germline V gives CDR1 SNHLY, CDR2 FYNNEI. The chain's CDR3 is CASRLRTGFNTGELFF. The CDR3 region has the DNA TGTGCCAGCAGACTCCGGACAGGATTTAACACCGGGGAGCTGTTTTTT.

This clone appeared a few times. The chain has TRBV10-3 and TRBJ2-4; 11 bases fit TRBD1. Per the germline V gene, CDR1 is ENHRY and CDR2 is SYGVKD. With 1 base clipped from V and 6 bases from J, the junction kept 8 bases outside the gene matches. CDR3 length: 17 residues. For the CDR3, the DNA is TGTGCCATCAGTGAGTTCTTGGACAGGGGGCTTGGAAACATTCAGTACTTC. Protein product: CAISEFLDRGLGNIQYF.

The chain combines TRBV7-8 with TRBJ2-7, with TRBD1 as a possible D gene (5 bases). The germline V and J ends were trimmed by 5 bases and 7 bases, with 18 bases remaining between them. The CDR3 covers 14 residues. CDR1 and CDR2 (germline): SGHVS, FQNEAQ. CDR3 in amino acids: CASSPMAVSGEQYV. CDR3 DNA sequence: TGTGCCAGCAGCCCCATGGCTGTATCAGGGGAGCAGTACGTC.